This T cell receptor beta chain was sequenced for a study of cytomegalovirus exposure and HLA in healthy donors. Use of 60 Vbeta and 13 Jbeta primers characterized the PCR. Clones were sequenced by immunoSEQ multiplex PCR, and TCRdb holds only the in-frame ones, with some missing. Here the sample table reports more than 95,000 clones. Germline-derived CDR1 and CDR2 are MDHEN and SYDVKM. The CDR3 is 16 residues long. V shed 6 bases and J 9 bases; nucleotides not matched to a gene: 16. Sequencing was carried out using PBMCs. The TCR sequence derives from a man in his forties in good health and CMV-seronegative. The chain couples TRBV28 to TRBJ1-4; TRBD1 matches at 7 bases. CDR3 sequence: CASSLDDGQARQKLFF. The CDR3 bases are TGTGCCAGCAGCCTTGACGATGGACAGGCTCGACAAAAACTGTTTTTT.